One sample yielded the 21 T cell receptor beta chains listed below, sequenced in a study of shared clonotypes between healthy human individuals. Method: immunoSEQ multiplex PCR; TCRdb's copy keeps in-frame clones and lacks some. The sample lists about 2.3 million clones; over 90% were seen once. Input material: naive CD4+ T cells from PBMCs. Noted subset: CD45RA+ positively selected. The receptor source for this set is a man aged 18-30 years in good health. Some clones in this sample may be carry-over from other donors' samples.

V gene TRBV29-1 combines with J gene TRBJ2-2, with 7 positions matching TRBD2. Germline V CDR1 and CDR2: SQVTM, ANQGSEA. The CDR3 sequence is 12 residues long. Trimming took 7 bases from V and 1 from J; bases not matched to a gene: 0. This chain's CDR3 is CSASGNTGELFF. The CDR3 coding sequence is TGCAGCGCTAGCGGGAACACCGGGGAGCTGTTTTTT.

This rearrangement joins TRBV9 to TRBJ1-4; D gene unclear. V was pared by 3 bases and J by 7 bases, with 19 bases between. Looked up from germline, CDR1 is SGDLS and CDR2 is YYNGEE. This CDR3 comprises 16 residues. The CDR3 nucleotides read TGTGCCAGCAGCGCCAACCTGGACGCGCCGGGTGAAAAACTGTTTTTT. Translation gives CASSANLDAPGEKLFF.

CDR3 DNA sequence: TGTGCCAGCAAGGTCGGGGCTAGTCAGCCCCAGCATTTT. Its protein is CASKVGASQPQHF. This chain links TRBV2 with TRBJ1-5, with D perhaps TRBD1 (5 bases). The germline CDR1 and CDR2 sequences are SNHLY and FYNNEI. V was pared by 7 bases and J by 6 bases, with 13 bases between. The CDR3 consists of 13 residues.

The chain uses TRBV28 and TRBJ1-2, with D tentatively TRBD1 (5 bases). The CDR3 contains 15 residues. Germline assignment: CDR1 MDHEN and CDR2 SYDVKM. Trimming stripped 6 bases from V and 7 bases from J, with 21 bases between. This CDR3 is CASSRSGQGWFGYTF. CDR3 DNA sequence: TGTGCCAGCAGCAGGTCGGGGCAGGGTTGGTTTGGCTACACCTTC.

The chain employs TRBV30 and TRBJ2-5; D is uncertain. Trimming removed 0 bases at V and 7 bases at J, with 9 bases between. The CDR3 is 12 amino acids. The germline V gene has CDR1 GTSNPN and CDR2 SVGIG (reference sequence). CDR3 sequence reads: CAWSVRMGTQYF. DNA for the CDR3: TGTGCCTGGAGTGTACGTATGGGGACCCAGTACTTC.

This chain joins TRBV19 and TRBJ2-1, with 9 bases that match TRBD2. This CDR3 contains 20 residues. Germline V CDR1 and CDR2: LNHDA, SQIVND (reference sequence). V was clipped by 5 bases and J by 0 bases; unmatched bases: 17. CDR3 residues: CASSSRSSGIGPSSYNEQFF. In DNA form, the CDR3 reads TGTGCCAGTAGTTCTCGTTCTAGCGGGATTGGGCCGAGCTCCTACAATGAGCAGTTCTTC.

The V gene is TRBV4-3, the J gene TRBJ2-7; D not resolved. V was cut by 1 base and J by 1 base, with 5 bases left in between. CDR1 LGHNA and CDR2 YSLEER come from the germline V gene. This CDR3 spans 13 amino acids. CDR3 sequence: CASSQAPSYEQYF. DNA of the CDR3: TGCGCCAGCAGCCAAGCACCGTCCTACGAGCAGTACTTC.

The rearrangement joins TRBV5-1 to TRBJ2-7; 7 positions match TRBD2. In germline, CDR1 is SGHRS, CDR2 YFSETQ. The CDR3 consists of 14 residues. J was trimmed by 5 bases and V by 4 bases; bases with no gene match: 9. The CDR3 DNA reads TGCGCCAGCAGCCCCGGGACTATCGCGGACGAGCAGTACTTC. Residues: CASSPGTIADEQYF.

The chain joins TRBV5-8 to TRBJ2-1; D is uncertain. Germline values: CDR1 SGHTS, CDR2 YDEGEE. This CDR3 is 11 amino acids long. V lost 1 base, J lost 8 bases, and 4 bases lay in between. The CDR3 coding sequence is TGTGCCAGCAGCTTGAGTGATGAGCAGTTCTTC. Translated: CASSLSDEQFF.

The CDR3 sequence is CASSFPGSGEKLFF. The CDR3 nucleotides are TGCGCCAGCAGCTTTCCGGGCTCGGGAGAAAAACTGTTTTTT. J is TRBJ1-4 and V is TRBV5-1; D is ambiguous. The CDR3 has 14 amino acids. Germline V gives CDR1 SGHRS, CDR2 YFSETQ. The V gene lost 2 bases and the J gene lost 8 bases, with 13 bases spanning the gap.

The genes are TRBV6-9 and TRBJ2-5; D uncertain. The CDR3 contains 8 residues. Trimming pared 9 bases from V and 4 bases from J, leaving 0 bases between. Per germline, CDR1 MNHGY and CDR2 SVAAGI. DNA for the CDR3: TGTGCCAGAGAGACCCAGTACTTC. Its protein is CARETQYF.

The chain couples TRBV2 to TRBJ2-5; D is perhaps TRBD2 (5 bases). Trimming pared 3 bases from V and 1 base from J, leaving 12 bases between. CDR1 SNHLY and CDR2 FYNNEI come from the germline V gene. The CDR3 totals 15 residues. The DNA of the CDR3 is TGTGCCAGCAGTGATCGAGGACTCACCCAAGAGACCCAGTACTTC. Amino acid sequence: CASSDRGLTQETQYF. Using reference TRBV2 and TRBJ2-5 for the parts outside the CDR3, the full variable domain is EPEVTQTPSHQVTQMGQEVILRCVPISNHLYFYWYRQILGQKVEFLVSFYNNEISEKSEIFDDQFSVERPDGSNFTLKIRSTKLEDSAMYFCASSDRGLTQETQYFGPGTRLLVL.

This chain links TRBV1 with TRBJ2-7; the listed D gene, TRBD2, was not tested against the DNA. TRBV1 is marked as a pseudogene. The CDR3 loop spans 17 amino acids. The CDR3 spells CTSTPGTSGSLSYEQYF. In DNA form, the CDR3 reads TGCACCAGCACACCGGGGACTAGCGGGAGTTTGTCCTACGAGCAGTACTTC.

The chain has TRBV30 and TRBJ1-4, with a possible D match to TRBD1 (6 bases). The CDR3 consists of 14 residues. CDR1 and CDR2 (germline): GTSNPN, SVGIG (reference sequence). Deletions cut 1 base from V and 5 bases from J, with 11 bases between. The CDR3 nucleotides read TGTGCCTGGAGTGGAGGGGGTCGGAATGAAAAACTGTTTTTT. This codes for CAWSGGGRNEKLFF.

The gene calls are TRBV7-6 and TRBJ2-7, with 8 bases that match TRBD2. This CDR3 has 15 residues. Germline assignment: CDR1 SGHVS and CDR2 FNYEAQ. The V segment lost 5 bases and the J segment 4 bases; nucleotides outside the gene matches: 10. CDR3 in DNA: TGTGCCAGCAGCCGGACTAGCCAACAACCATACGAGCAGTACTTC. Encoded protein: CASSRTSQQPYEQYF.

The rearrangement joins TRBV7-8 to TRBJ1-1, with D perhaps matching TRBD1 (6 bases). Germline CDR1 SGHVS, CDR2 FQNEAQ. The V gene lost 5 bases and the J gene lost 1 base, with 8 bases spanning the gap. This CDR3 region has 13 residues. CDR3 DNA sequence: TGTGCCAGCAGCCAGACAGGGAACACTGAAGCTTTCTTT. Translating gives CASSQTGNTEAFF.

The chain links TRBV7-9 to TRBJ2-2; D tentatively fits TRBD1 or TRBD2 (5 bases each). V lost 0 bases and J lost 0, with 8 bases in between. CDR1 and CDR2 (germline): SEHNR, FQNEAQ (reference sequence). The CDR3 covers 16 residues. CDR3 DNA sequence: TGTGCCAGCAGCTTAGCAGGGACCGCGAACACCGGGGAGCTGTTTTTT. Its protein is CASSLAGTANTGELFF.

The chain uses TRBV11-3 and TRBJ2-3, with D unclear. Germline CDR1 reads SGHNT; CDR2 reads YENEEA. Trimming took off 1 base at V and 2 bases at J, with 7 bases between the two ends. CDR3 length: 14 residues. The CDR3 bases are TGTGCCAGCAGCTTAGGTGCCTTCACAGATACGCAGTATTTT. Encoded protein: CASSLGAFTDTQYF.

The chain couples TRBV4-1 to TRBJ2-1; 7 bases map to TRBD1. V gave up 3 bases and J gave up 2 bases; unmatched junction bases: 7. This CDR3 comprises 16 residues. Looked up from germline, CDR1 is MGHRA and CDR2 is YSYEKL. CDR3: CASSHYSGTAYNEQFF. The CDR3 bases are TGCGCCAGCAGCCATTACTCCGGGACAGCCTACAATGAGCAGTTCTTC.

V usage is TRBV18 and J usage is TRBJ2-5, with D perhaps matching TRBD2 (6 bases). From germline, CDR1 is KGHSH and CDR2 LQKENI. Deletions cut 2 bases from V and 3 bases from J, with 7 bases between. This CDR3 is 13 amino acids long. CDR3 bases: TGTGCCAGCTCACCATGGGGGGAAGAGACCCAGTACTTC. Amino acids: CASSPWGEETQYF.

The gene calls are TRBV28 and TRBJ2-3; 10 bases line up with TRBD2. The junction had 14 bases not matched to a gene; V was cut back by 10 bases and J by 4 bases. The CDR3 loop spans 16 amino acids. The germline V gene encodes CDR1 MDHEN and CDR2 SYDVKM. CDR3 region: CATASSSGSESDTQYF. CDR3 in DNA: TGTGCCACCGCATCTTCTAGCGGGAGTGAGTCAGATACGCAGTATTTT. The full variable domain, rest sourced from reference TRBV28 and TRBJ2-3, is DVKVTQSSRYLVKRTGEKVFLECVQDMDHENMFWYRQDPGLGLRLIYFSYDVKMKEKGDIPEGYSVSREKKERFSLILESASTNQTSMYLCATASSSGSESDTQYFGPGTRLTVL.